This T cell receptor beta chain originates from a study of shared clonotypes between healthy human individuals. In the study overall: Each donor's CD8 memory used one plate, CD8 naive two, each CD4 subset three.

The naive CD8 subset, CD45RO-negative cells positively selected for CCR7, excluded terminally differentiated effector memory CD45RA+ cells. Germline-derived CDR1 and CDR2 are SGDLS and YYNGEE. The CDR3 runs 16 residues. J was trimmed by 5 bases and V by 4 bases; bases with no gene match: 11. This clone appeared a single time. Sequencing was performed with immunoSEQ multiplex PCR; in TCRdb, only in-frame clones are kept and a portion is missing. The repertoire holds hundreds of thousands of clones, 96% seen once, with less than 0.25% in the top ten. The receptor was isolated from a man aged 25 to 40 in good health. The chain couples TRBV9 to TRBJ2-1, with TRBD1 matching 8 bases. Sequenced input: naive CD8+ T cells sorted from blood. Written as DNA, the CDR3 is TGTGCCAGCAGCCTTGCGAGACAGGGGCGTCACAATGAGCAGTTCTTC. It encodes CASSLARQGRHNEQFF.